The T cell receptor beta chain under discussion was sequenced for a study of cytomegalovirus exposure and HLA in healthy donors (dated by TCRdb to about 2017). Notes on the research overall: According to an earlier analysis of 550 to 700 of the donors, about 179 million T cells yielded roughly 110 million unique TCR beta sequences and more than 250 Gb of sequence data. About 300 gigabases of sequencing data and roughly 80 million unique TCR sequences made up an early release that covered approximately 700 HLA-typed donors. Among the approximately 430 genotyped donors, around 81% belonged to the genetic ancestry cluster associated with self-reported Caucasian donors. The study was designed to test whether signatures of past pathogen exposure could be identified by cataloging public T cell receptors. The study used immunosequencing to profile the T cell repertoires of several hundred subjects and linked those repertoires to cytomegalovirus serostatus. In addition to the first cohort of 666 subjects, a separate validation cohort of about 120 different subjects was used. The study combined high-throughput TCR immunosequencing, statistical association of individual TCRs with disease status, and machine learning to predict cytomegalovirus infection status. A later analysis re-analyzed previously published TCR beta repertoires from about 600 donors and added high-resolution HLA genotyping to study TCR occurrence patterns. Rather than drawing on any new phenotypic data, the later analysis identified candidate immune exposures from TCR beta sequences and the way those sequences occurred across donors. An earlier analysis of fewer than 700 of the donors applied high-throughput TCR beta sequencing to assess whether each TCR beta V gene segment acted as functional or pseudogenic. Donor age, sex, ethnicity and CMV serostatus were collected together with the repertoire data. Genome-wide SNP genotypes for about 65% of the roughly 670 donors were used in a later genetic analysis, which treated that subset as a discovery cohort. Every repertoire in the discovery cohort had been generated on one and the same sequencing platform. HLA typing included class I and class II loci at four-digit resolution. Typing coverage varied by locus: 629-630 donors for A, B, C, DRB1 and DQB1; roughly 500 for DQA1; nearly 610 for DPA1; under 490 for DPB1. Four to six DR-DQ haplotypes were handled as single units for association and clustering, since linkage in the cohort was strong. On average, roughly 240,000 unique TCR beta nucleotide sequences were sequenced per donor among a few hundred genotyped donors of the cohort, with roughly 18% of those sequences being non-productive.

A word on this clone: The specificity of this receptor is unknown. No much larger clone exists at a distance of one base, and base qualities are not known.

In the germline V gene (reference sequence), CDR1 corresponds to LNHDA and CDR2 to SQIVND. The junction shows trimming of 8 bases on V and 1 base on J, plus 17 bases between the germline ends. From the cysteine up to the phenylalanine, the CDR3 has a length of 15 residues. Only CDR3 DNA is held: 45 bases, read in frame from base 1. The cohort comprised approximately 700 healthy bone marrow donors. All cohort members were sampled while nominally healthy, although unrecorded immune exposures were likely present. The donor tested CMV seropositive, placing the donor among the approximately 310 seropositive members of the cohort. A peripheral blood sample was collected from each donor, and TCR beta sequencing was performed on peripheral blood mononuclear cells. The Qiagen DNeasy Blood Extraction Kit was used to extract genomic DNA from the blood cell samples. Library preparation employed the immunoSEQ multiplex PCR assay. For the multiplex PCR, a mixture combining 60 forward primers for TCR Vbeta segments and 13 reverse primers for TCR Jbeta segments was used. The CDR3 region of rearranged TCR beta genes was amplified from genomic DNA by a multiplex PCR assay. Amplified TCR beta libraries were sequenced as 87-base-pair reads on the Illumina HiSeq System. Turning to the authors' computational methods: A later analysis counted about 76 million unique TCR beta chains across the 666 repertoires, and around 12 million of these chains were shared by at least two donors. Raw reads were error-corrected and collapsed into unique sequences with a nearest-neighbor algorithm that merged closely related sequences to remove PCR and sequencing errors. To assign V, D and J gene segments, CDR3 sequences were aligned to IMGT reference sequences. Each retained sequence needed at least a six-nucleotide match to both a V gene segment and a J gene segment. A rearrangement counted as productive if the CDR3 had no stop codons and remained in frame with V and J, and every other rearrangement counted as non-productive. CDR3 was defined by IMGT convention, running from the second conserved V-encoded cysteine to the conserved J-encoded phenylalanine. The earlier analysis of 450 to 750 of the donors excluded any sequence lacking an unambiguous match to a single V gene segment. An earlier analysis of fewer than 750 of the donors classified V segments as functional when productive rearrangements were above 56.7% and as segregating when the standard deviation between donors was above 5%. A statistical classification framework was developed to diagnose cytomegalovirus status using the catalog of TCR beta chain sequences. A later analysis assigned V and J genes by comparing TCR nucleotide sequences with IMGT/GENE-DB human TR gene sequences. A later analysis assigned CDR3 sequences and most-parsimonious VDJ recombination scenarios with the TCRdist pipeline. In a later analysis, each TCR beta chain was defined by its CDR3 amino acid sequence together with its V-gene family, and reads lacking a unique V-gene family were excluded. To address suspected cross-contamination and a sequencing artifact, a later analysis removed 450 to 700 highly shared, low-generation-probability nucleotide sequences. For each public chain, a later analysis derived a clonal expansion index from normalized ranks of inferred template counts within each repertoire. A later analysis computed generation probabilities with a VDJ recombination model fitted to out-of-frame rearrangements, and checked the results against IGoR. A later analysis scored TCR-TCR, TCR-HLA and TCR-CMV co-occurrence with hypergeometric tests, applying a repertoire-size bias correction to TCR pairs. False discovery rates were estimated in a later analysis by permuting HLA or CMV assignments 20 times. In a later analysis, co-occurring TCRs were grouped using DBSCAN, with TCRdist sequence similarity added in when clustering inside HLA-allele-positive subsets. Repertoires with fewer than 30,000 or more than 120,000 public chains were left out of co-occurrence clustering, as were about 5 repertoires with anomalous nucleotide sharing. In TCRdb, the immuneACCESS table is reduced to in-frame sequences with V and J assigned. These tables do not hold every clone; where another copy was compared, an unresolved V gene accounts for under half, and the others remain unexplained. V and J calls and clone size come straight from that table; D and trimming were deduced from the DNA. In this sample the table shows about 110,000 clones, 67% of which occur a single time. The ten largest clones capture almost 8.5% of the sample.

The study at large found these results: A later genetic analysis reported fewer N-insertions in productive TCRs among donors in an Asian-associated ancestry cluster than the roughly 670-donor mean. Roughly uniform sequencing depth across donors was assumed in presence/absence analyses, although this assumption may not hold. The study listed over 150 TCR beta chains as associated with cytomegalovirus. According to a later analysis, parvovirus B19, influenza, CMV and Epstein-Barr virus appeared linked to several top co-occurrence clusters. An association between a missense DCLRE1C variant and V-gene and J-gene trimming of TCR beta chains was found in a later genetic analysis and replicated in an independent cohort. Three of the identified cytomegalovirus-associated TCR beta chains were confirmed in vitro to be specific for cytomegalovirus antigens. A cluster of highly shared sequence variants was judged likely to represent a technical artifact of the sequencing pipeline. Assigning TCR associations to individual alleles was difficult when HLA alleles, especially DR and DQ, strongly co-occurred. A later analysis associated some 17,000 TCR beta sequences with specific HLA alleles at a false discovery rate of 0.05. In an earlier analysis of under 600 of the donors, most TCR beta V segments were observed in productive rearrangements about 90% or about 30% of the time, broadly matching IMGT annotations. A further reported finding was that TCR beta sequences accurately predicted the HLA-A and HLA-B alleles for most subjects in the first cohort. For the cohort, immune exposure information was limited to CMV serostatus. HLA typing was unavailable for some donors at each locus, so association tests used only the typed subset. Most CMV-associated TCR beta chains appeared to be HLA-restricted in a later analysis, and the HLA associations seemed to be driven largely by CMV exposure. The classifier was reported to diagnose cytomegalovirus status with high specificity and sensitivity in both the original and validation cohorts. It was suggested by the authors that the approach could potentially be generalized to other disease states and immunological phenotypes. Most TCR sequences were observed very rarely across donors, whereas some public TCRs were present in many individuals. Only TCR beta chains were sequenced in this cohort, and the absence of alpha or paired-chain data limited detectable features. Some IMGT-functional V segments, including TRBV6-2 and TRBV6-3, could not be distinguished by the 87-base-pair reads and were therefore excluded. A later analysis found that HLA-associated TCR beta chains were more clonally expanded and had lower generation probabilities than equally common non-associated chains. The earlier analysis of approximately 540 of the donors excluded 15 to 20 rarely observed V segments, including chromosome 9 orphons, because counts were too low. A later analysis found that TCR association rates varied across HLA loci, with DRB1 alleles showing the most associated TCRs and HLA-C alleles the fewest. Linkage disequilibrium might explain the correlated functional status among segregating V segments, but an unknown experimental factor could not be excluded.

Material: PBMCs. Rearrangement joined TRBV19 to TRBJ1-1, with TRBD1 as a weak D call on 5 bases. This TCR derives from a man between 18 and 29 years old in good health and CMV-seropositive. CDR3 protein: CASHPRGKGNTEAFF. The bases are TGTGCCAGTCATCCCCGGGGGAAGGGGAACACTGAAGCTTTCTTT.